The T cell receptor beta chain described here comes from a study of regulatory T cells in long-lasting Graves disease. Broader study findings: Favored gene segments in persistent disease were TRBV28, TRBJ1-2 and TRBJ2-5.

Time point of the sample: persistent/refractory GD, antithyroid drugs over 5 years with positive TRAb. PBMCs provided the RNA from which the TCR library was made. American Thyroid Association guidelines defined how Graves' disease was diagnosed. Arm-PCR of CDR3 regions and iRepertoire HTBI primers were the basis on which TCR beta libraries were built. Original processing methods: Analysis of the samples identified approximately 63 TRBV and more than eleven TRBJ segments. TCRdb used MiXCR to reprocess the multiplex PCR reads, holding one entry per CDR3 protein. These V and J calls rely on TCRdb rather than the paper's analysis. The data show around 500,000 distinct CDR3 sequences, around 20% seen once. As to this clonotype: No antigen is known for it.

V lost 1 base, J lost 1 base, and 9 bases lay in between. The germline CDR1 and CDR2 sequences are SGHVS and FNYEAQ. This CDR3 comprises 15 residues. This TCR derives from a female donor with Graves disease. This chain connects TRBV7-6 to TRBJ2-3, with D possibly matching TRBD2 (5 bases). This material consisted of peripheral blood mononuclear cells (PBMCs), taken when the disease was refractory, from a patient treated with antithyroid drugs. Here the CDR3 reads CASSLGNSGTDTQYF. The DNA of the CDR3 is TGTGCCAGCAGCTTAGGTAATAGCGGCACAGATACGCAGTATTTT. Looking up the rest from reference TRBV7-6 and TRBJ2-3 gives the full variable domain: GAGVSQSPRYKVTKRGQDVALRCDPISGHVSLYWYRQALGQGPEFLTYFNYEAQQDKSGLPNDRFSAERPEGSISTLTIQRTEQRDSAMYRCASSLGNSGTDTQYFGPGTRLTVL.